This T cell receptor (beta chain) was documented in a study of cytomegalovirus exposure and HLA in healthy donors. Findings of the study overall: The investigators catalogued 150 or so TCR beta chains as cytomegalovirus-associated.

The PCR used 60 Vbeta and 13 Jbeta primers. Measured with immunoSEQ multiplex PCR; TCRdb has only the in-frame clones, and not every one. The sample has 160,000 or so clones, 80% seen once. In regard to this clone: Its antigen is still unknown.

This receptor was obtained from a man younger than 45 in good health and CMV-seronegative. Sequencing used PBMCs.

Here the CDR3 DNA reads TGCGCCAGCAGCCTACAGGGTAACTATGGCTACACCTTC. Its translation: CASSLQGNYGYTF. The V gene is TRBV4-1, the J gene TRBJ1-2, with TRBD1 as a possible D gene (6 bases). Germline CDR1 is MGHRA and CDR2 is YSYEKL. The germline V and J ends were trimmed by 4 bases and 1 base, with 7 bases remaining between them. This CDR3 has 13 amino acids.